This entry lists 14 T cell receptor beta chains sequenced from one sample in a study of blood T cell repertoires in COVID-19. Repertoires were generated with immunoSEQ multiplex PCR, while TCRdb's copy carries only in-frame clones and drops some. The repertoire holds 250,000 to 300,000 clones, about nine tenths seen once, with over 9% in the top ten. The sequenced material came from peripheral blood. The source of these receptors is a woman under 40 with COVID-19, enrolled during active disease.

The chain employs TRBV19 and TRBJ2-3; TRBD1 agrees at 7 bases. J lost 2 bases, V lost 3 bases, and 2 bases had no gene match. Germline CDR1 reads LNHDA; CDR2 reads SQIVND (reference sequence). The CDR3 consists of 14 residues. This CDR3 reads CASSITGDTDTQYF. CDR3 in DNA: TGTGCCAGTAGTATCACAGGGGACACAGATACGCAGTATTTT.

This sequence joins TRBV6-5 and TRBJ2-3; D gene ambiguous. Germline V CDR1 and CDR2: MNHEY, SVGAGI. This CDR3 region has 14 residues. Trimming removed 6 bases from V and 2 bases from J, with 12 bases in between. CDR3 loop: CASRSQAHTDTQYF. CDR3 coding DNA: TGTGCCAGCAGATCGCAGGCGCACACAGATACGCAGTATTTT.

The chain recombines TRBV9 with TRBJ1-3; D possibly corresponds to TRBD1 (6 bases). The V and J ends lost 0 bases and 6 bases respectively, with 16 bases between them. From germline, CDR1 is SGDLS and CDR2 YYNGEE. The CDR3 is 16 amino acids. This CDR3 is CASSVAGGRGPNTIYF. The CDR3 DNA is TGTGCCAGCAGCGTAGCTGGGGGCAGGGGTCCAAACACCATATATTTT.

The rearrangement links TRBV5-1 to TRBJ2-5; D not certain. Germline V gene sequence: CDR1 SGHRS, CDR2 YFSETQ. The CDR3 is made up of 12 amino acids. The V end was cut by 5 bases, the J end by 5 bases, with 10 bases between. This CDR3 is CASSRNRETQYF. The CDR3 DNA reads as TGCGCCAGCAGTCGCAACCGGGAGACCCAGTACTTC.

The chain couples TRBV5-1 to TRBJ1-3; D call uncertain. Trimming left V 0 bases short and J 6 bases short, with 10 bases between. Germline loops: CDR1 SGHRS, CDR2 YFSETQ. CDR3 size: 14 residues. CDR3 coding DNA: TGCGCCAGCAGCTTGGGAGGTGGCGCAAACACCATATATTTT. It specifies CASSLGGGANTIYF. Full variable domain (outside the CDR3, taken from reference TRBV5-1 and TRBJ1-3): KAGVTQTPRYLIKTRGQQVTLSCSPISGHRSVSWYQQTPGQGLQFLFEYFSETQRNKGNFPGRFSGRQFSNSRSEMNVSTLELGDSALYLCASSLGGGANTIYFGEGSWLTVV.

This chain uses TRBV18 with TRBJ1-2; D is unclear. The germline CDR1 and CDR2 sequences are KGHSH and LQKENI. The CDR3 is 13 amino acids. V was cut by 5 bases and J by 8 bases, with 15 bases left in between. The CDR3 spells CASSSPRKEGYTF. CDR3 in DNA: TGTGCCAGCTCATCCCCCAGGAAGGAAGGCTACACCTTC.

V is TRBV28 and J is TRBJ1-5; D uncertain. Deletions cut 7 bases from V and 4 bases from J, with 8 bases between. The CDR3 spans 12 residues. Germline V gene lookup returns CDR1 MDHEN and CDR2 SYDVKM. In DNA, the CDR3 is TGTGCCAGCACCCGGAGGAATCAGCCCCAGCATTTT. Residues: CASTRRNQPQHF.

The CDR3 DNA reads as TGTGCCATCAGTGAGTCACCCCCTAGCGGGGGGCCAGATACGCAGTATTTT. This gives the protein CAISESPPSGGPDTQYF. J is TRBJ2-3 and V is TRBV10-3; TRBD2 agrees at 11 bases. Germline CDR1 reads ENHRY; CDR2 reads SYGVKD. The CDR3 is 17 residues long. V trimming: 0 bases; J trimming: 4 bases; junction bases outside the gene matches: 6.

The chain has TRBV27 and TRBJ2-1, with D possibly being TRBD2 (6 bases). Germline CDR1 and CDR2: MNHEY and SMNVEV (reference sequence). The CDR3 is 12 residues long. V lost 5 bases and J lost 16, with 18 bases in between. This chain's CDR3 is CASSPGLHLLFF. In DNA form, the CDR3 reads TGTGCCAGCAGTCCGGGACTCCACCTCCTATTCTTC.

The CDR3 region is CAISGTGRVDEKLFF. DNA of the CDR3: TGTGCCATCAGTGGCACAGGGAGAGTCGATGAAAAACTGTTTTTT. V is TRBV10-3 and J is TRBJ1-4; D is perhaps TRBD1 (6 bases). V lost 4 bases to trimming and J lost 6 bases, with 15 bases between them. Germline lookup yields CDR1 ENHRY and CDR2 SYGVKD. The CDR3 length is 15 residues.

The CDR3 DNA reads TGTGCCAGCAGCCCGGGGACTAGCTCCAATGAGCAGTTCTTC. Amino acid sequence: CASSPGTSSNEQFF. The chain joins TRBV11-3 to TRBJ2-1; TRBD2 matches at 9 bases. Trimming at V came to 5 bases and at J to 6 bases, leaving 5 bases not matched to a gene. Germline V CDR1 and CDR2: SGHNT, YENEEA. CDR3 size: 14 residues. The whole variable domain, remainder taken from reference TRBV11-3 and TRBJ2-1, is EAGVVQSPRYKIIEKKQPVAFWCNPISGHNTLYWYLQNLGQGPELLIRYENEEAVDDSQLPKDRFSAERLKGVDSTLKIQPAELGDSAVYLCASSPGTSSNEQFFGPGTRLTVL.

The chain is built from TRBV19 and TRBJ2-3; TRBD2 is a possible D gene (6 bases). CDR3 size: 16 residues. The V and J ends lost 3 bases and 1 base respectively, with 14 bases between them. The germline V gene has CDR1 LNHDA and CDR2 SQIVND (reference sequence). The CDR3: CASSIGGRSGTDTQYF. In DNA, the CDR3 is TGTGCCAGTAGTATTGGTGGGAGGAGTGGCACAGATACGCAGTATTTT.

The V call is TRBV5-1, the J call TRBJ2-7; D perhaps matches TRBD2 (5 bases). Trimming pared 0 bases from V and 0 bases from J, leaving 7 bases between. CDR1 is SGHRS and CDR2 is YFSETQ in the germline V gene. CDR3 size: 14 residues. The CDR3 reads CASSLASSSYEQYF. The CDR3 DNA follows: TGCGCCAGCAGCTTGGCTAGCAGCTCCTACGAGCAGTACTTC.

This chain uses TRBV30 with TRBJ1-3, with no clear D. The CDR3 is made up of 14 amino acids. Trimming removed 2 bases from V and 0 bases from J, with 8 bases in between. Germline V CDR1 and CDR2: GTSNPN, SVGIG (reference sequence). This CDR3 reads CAWSLSFSGNTIYF. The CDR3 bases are TGTGCCTGGAGTTTGAGTTTCTCTGGAAACACCATATATTTT.